The sample holds one count of the clone carrying this TCR beta chain. This sample is drawn from a study of T cell changes during pregnancy in multiple sclerosis. TCRdb's table, derived via immunoSEQ multiplex PCR, lists solely in-frame clones and lacks some. Of roughly 61,000 clones listed, 93% are singletons. Germline-derived CDR1 and CDR2 are KGHSH and LQKENI. This CDR3 region has 14 residues. V lost 5 bases, J lost 3 bases, and 4 bases stayed unmatched. The chain employs TRBV18 and TRBJ1-5; 7 positions match TRBD1. This TCR derives from a female donor with multiple sclerosis, enrolled in a pregnancy study. Sequences were derived from peripheral blood, sampled after pregnancy. The DNA of the CDR3 is TGTGCCAGCTCATCCGGGACAGTCAATCAGCCCCAGCATTTT. Its protein product is CASSSGTVNQPQHF.